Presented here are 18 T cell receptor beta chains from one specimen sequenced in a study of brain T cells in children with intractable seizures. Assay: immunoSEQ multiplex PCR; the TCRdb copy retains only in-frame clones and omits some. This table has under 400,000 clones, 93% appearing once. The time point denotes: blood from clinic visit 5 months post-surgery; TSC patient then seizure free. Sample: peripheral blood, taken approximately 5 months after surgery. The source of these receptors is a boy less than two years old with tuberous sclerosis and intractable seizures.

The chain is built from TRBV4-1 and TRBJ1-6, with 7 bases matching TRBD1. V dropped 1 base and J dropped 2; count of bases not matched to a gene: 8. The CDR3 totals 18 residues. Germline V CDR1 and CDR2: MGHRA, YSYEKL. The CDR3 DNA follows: TGCGCCAGCAGCCAAGTCCCTCCGGACAGGACCTATAATTCACCCCTCCACTTT. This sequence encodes CASSQVPPDRTYNSPLHF.

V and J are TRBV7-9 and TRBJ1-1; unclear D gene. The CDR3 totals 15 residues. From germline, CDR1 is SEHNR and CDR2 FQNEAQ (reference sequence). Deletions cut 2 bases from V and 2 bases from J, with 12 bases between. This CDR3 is CASSLWSKINTEAFF. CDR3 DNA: TGTGCCAGCAGCTTATGGTCAAAGATTAACACTGAAGCTTTCTTT. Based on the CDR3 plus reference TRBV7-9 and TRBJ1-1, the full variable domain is DTGVSQNPRHKITKRGQNVTFRCDPISEHNRLYWYRQTLGQGPEFLTYFQNEAQLEKSRLLSDRFSAERPKGSFSTLEIQRTEQGDSAMYLCASSLWSKINTEAFFGQGTRLTVV.

CDR3 bases: TGTGCCTGCCCACGAGGGGGCCGTACTGAAGCTTTCTTT. Amino acid sequence: CACPRGGRTEAFF. The V gene is TRBV30, the J gene TRBJ1-1; TRBD1 agrees at 7 bases. Germline V CDR1 and CDR2: GTSNPN, SVGIG (reference sequence). The CDR3 runs to 13 residues. Trimming at V came to 6 bases and at J to 5 bases, leaving 9 bases not matched to a gene.

Here the CDR3 DNA reads TGTGCCAGCAGTGAAGCACAAAATCTTGAGACCCAGTACTTC. Translation: CASSEAQNLETQYF. The chain uses TRBV6-1 and TRBJ2-5; no firm D call. This CDR3 has 14 amino acids. Germline CDR1 MNHNS, CDR2 SASEGT. Trimming took off 0 bases at V and 5 bases at J, with 10 bases between the two ends.

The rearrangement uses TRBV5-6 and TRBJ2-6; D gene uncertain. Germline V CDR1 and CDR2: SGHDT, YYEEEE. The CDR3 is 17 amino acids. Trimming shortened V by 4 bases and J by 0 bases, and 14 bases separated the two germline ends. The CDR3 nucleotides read TGTGCCAGCAGCAGGGTTGGCAGCGTCTCTGGGGCCAACGTCCTGACTTTC. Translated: CASSRVGSVSGANVLTF.

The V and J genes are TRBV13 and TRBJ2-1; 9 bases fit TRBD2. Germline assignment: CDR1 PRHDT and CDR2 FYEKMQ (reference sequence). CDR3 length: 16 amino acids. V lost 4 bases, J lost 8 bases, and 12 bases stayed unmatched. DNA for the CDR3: TGTGCCAGCAGCTCCCTGCGGCGGGAGGGCCCTCATGAGCAGTTCTTC. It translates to CASSSLRREGPHEQFF.

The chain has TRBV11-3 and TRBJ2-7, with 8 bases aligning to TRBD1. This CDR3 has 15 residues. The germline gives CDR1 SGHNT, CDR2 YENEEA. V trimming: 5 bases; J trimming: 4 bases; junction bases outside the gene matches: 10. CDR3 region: CASSAPGTGGYEQYF. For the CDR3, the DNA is TGTGCCAGCAGCGCCCCAGGGACAGGAGGGTACGAGCAGTACTTC.

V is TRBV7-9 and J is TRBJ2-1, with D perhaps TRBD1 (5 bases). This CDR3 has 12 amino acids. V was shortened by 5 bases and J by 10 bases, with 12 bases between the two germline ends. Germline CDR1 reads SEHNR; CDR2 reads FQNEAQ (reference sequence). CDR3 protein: CASSIRVGEQFF. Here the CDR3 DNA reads TGTGCCAGCAGCATCAGGGTTGGGGAGCAGTTCTTC.

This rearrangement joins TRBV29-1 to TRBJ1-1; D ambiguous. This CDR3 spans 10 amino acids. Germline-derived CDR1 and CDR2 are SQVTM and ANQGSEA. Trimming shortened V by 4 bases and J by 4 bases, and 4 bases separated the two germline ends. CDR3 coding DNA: TGCAGCGTTGGAGCCACTGAAGCTTTCTTT. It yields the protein CSVGATEAFF.

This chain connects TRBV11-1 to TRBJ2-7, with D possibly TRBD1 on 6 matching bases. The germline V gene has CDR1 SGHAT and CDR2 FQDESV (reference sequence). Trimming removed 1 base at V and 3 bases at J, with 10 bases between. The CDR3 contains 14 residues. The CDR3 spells CASSLEGTLYEQYF. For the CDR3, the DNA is TGTGCCAGCAGCTTAGAAGGGACACTCTACGAGCAGTACTTC.

The CDR3 sequence: CASSFSSRQETQYF. CDR3 coding DNA: TGCGCCAGCAGCTTCTCTAGCAGACAAGAGACCCAGTACTTC. This chain uses TRBV5-1 with TRBJ2-5; maybe TRBD2 (5 bases). CDR3 length: 14 residues. The V end was cut by 2 bases, the J end by 2 bases, with 10 bases between. Germline V gives CDR1 SGHRS, CDR2 YFSETQ.

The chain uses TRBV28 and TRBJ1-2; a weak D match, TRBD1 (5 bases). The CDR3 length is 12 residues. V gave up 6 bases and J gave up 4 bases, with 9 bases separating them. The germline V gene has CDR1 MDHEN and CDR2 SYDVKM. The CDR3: CASRRGVYGYTF. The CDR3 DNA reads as TGTGCCAGCAGAAGAGGGGTCTATGGCTACACCTTC.

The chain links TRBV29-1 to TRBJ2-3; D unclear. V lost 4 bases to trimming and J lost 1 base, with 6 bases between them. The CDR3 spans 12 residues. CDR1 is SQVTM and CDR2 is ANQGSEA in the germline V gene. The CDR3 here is CSVASGTDTQYF. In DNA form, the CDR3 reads TGCAGCGTTGCAAGCGGCACAGATACGCAGTATTTT.

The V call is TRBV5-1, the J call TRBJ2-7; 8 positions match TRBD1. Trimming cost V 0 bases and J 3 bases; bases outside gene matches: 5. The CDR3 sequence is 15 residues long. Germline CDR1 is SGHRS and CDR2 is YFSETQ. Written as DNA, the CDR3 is TGCGCCAGCAGCTTGGCCGAGGGACAGGACTACGAGCAGTACTTC. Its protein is CASSLAEGQDYEQYF.

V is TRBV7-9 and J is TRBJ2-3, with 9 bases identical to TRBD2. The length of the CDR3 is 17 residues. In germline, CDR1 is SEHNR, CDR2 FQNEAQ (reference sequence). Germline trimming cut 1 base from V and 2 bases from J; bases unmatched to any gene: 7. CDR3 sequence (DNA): TGTGCCAGCAGCTTAGGGTGGGCTAGCGGGGACACAGATACGCAGTATTTT. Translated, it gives CASSLGWASGDTDTQYF.

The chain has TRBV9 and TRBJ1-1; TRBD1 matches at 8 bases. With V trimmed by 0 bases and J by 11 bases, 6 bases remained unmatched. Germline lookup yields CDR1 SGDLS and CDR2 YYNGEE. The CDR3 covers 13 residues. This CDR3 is CASSVEQGARAFF. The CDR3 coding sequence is TGTGCCAGCAGCGTAGAGCAGGGGGCGCGTGCTTTCTTT.

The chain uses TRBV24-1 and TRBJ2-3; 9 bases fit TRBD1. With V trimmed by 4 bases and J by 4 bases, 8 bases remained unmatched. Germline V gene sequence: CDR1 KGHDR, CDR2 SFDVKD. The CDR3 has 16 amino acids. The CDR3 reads CATSEPGTGLADTQYF. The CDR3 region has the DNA TGTGCCACCAGTGAGCCCGGGACAGGGTTGGCAGATACGCAGTATTTT.

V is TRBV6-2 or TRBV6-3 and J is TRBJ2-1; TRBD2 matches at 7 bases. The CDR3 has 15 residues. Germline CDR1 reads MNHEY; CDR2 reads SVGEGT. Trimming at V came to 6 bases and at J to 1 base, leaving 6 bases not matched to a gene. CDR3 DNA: TGTGCCAGCAGCGGACTAGTTCCTTCCTACAATGAGCAGTTCTTC. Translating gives CASSGLVPSYNEQFF.